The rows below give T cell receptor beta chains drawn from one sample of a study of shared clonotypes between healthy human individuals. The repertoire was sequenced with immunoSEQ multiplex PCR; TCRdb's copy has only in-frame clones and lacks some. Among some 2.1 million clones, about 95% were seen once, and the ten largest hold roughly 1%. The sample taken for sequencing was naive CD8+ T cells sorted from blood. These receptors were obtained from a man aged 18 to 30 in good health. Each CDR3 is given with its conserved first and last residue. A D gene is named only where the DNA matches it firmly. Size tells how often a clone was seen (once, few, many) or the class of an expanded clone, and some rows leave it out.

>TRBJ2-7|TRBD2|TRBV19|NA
CASSIGSGGFYEQYF
TGTGCCAGTAGTATAGGGTCGGGAGGTTTCTACGAGCAGTACTTC
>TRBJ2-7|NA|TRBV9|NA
CASSVGITKNEQYF
TGTGCCAGCAGCGTCGGGATAACCAAAAACGAGCAGTACTTC
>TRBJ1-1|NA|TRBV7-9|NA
CASSLVGRSKEAEAFF
TGTGCCAGCAGCTTAGTAGGCAGGAGCAAGGAGGCTGAAGCTTTCTTT
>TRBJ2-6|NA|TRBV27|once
CASSLDGANVLTF
TGTGCCAGCAGTTTAGATGGGGCCAACGTCCTGACTTTC
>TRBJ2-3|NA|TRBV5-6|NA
CASSSGPDTQYF
TGTGCCAGCAGCTCAGGCCCAGATACGCAGTATTTT
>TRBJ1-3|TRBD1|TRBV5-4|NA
CASSLDRGSGNTIYF
TGTGCCAGCAGCTTGGACAGGGGCTCTGGAAACACCATATATTTT
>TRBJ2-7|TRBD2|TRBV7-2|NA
CASSLAQGASGFYEQYF
TGTGCCAGCAGCTTAGCGCAAGGGGCTAGCGGATTTTACGAGCAGTACTTC
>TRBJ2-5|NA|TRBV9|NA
CASSVADQGETQYF
TGTGCCAGCAGCGTGGCCGACCAGGGGGAGACCCAGTACTTC
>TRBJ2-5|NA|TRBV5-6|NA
CASSLDRLDETQYF
TGTGCCAGCAGCTTGGACAGGCTCGACGAGACCCAGTACTTC
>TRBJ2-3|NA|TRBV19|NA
CASSRDGEDTDTQYF
TGTGCCAGTAGTAGGGACGGGGAGGACACAGATACGCAGTATTTT
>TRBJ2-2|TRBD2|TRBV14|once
CASSQVAGTVTGELFF
TGTGCCAGCAGCCAAGTAGCGGGCACGGTAACCGGGGAGCTGTTTTTT
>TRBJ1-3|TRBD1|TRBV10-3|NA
CAISPGQITGNTIYF
TGTGCCATCAGTCCGGGACAGATCACTGGAAACACCATATATTTT
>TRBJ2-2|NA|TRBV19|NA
CASSIGPHTGELFF
TGTGCCAGTAGTATAGGTCCTCACACCGGGGAGCTGTTTTTT
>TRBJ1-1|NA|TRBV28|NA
CASSLSGVTVEAFF
TGTGCCAGCAGTTTATCAGGGGTAACAGTTGAAGCTTTCTTT
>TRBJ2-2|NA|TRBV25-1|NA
CASSKRGARAGELFF
TGTGCCAGCAGTAAACGGGGGGCGCGGGCCGGGGAGCTGTTTTTT
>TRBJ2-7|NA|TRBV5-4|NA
CASSSGPTYEQYF
TGTGCCAGCAGCTCCGGACCCACCTACGAGCAGTACTTC
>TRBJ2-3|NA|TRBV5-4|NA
CASSFGGGATDTQYF
TGTGCCAGCAGCTTTGGTGGGGGCGCGACAGATACGCAGTATTTT
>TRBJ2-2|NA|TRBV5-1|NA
CASSWHGMDTGELFF
TGCGCCAGCAGCTGGCACGGGATGGACACCGGGGAGCTGTTTTTT
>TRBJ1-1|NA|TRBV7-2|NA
CASSLVLPGGEAFF
TGTGCCAGCAGCTTAGTACTGCCGGGGGGTGAAGCTTTCTTT
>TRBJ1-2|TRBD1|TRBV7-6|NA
CASSLERQGYGYTF
TGTGCCAGCAGCTTAGAGAGACAGGGGTACGGCTACACCTTC
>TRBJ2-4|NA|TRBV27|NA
CASGPEKNIQYF
TGTGCCAGCGGACCGGAAAAAAACATTCAGTACTTC
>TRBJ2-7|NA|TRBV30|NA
CAWARGAMYEQYF
TGTGCCTGGGCACGGGGGGCGATGTACGAGCAGTACTTC
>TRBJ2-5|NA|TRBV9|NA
CASSARQYQETQYF
TGTGCCAGCAGCGCCCGACAGTACCAAGAGACCCAGTACTTC
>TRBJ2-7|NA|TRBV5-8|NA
CASSLGMAFEQYF
TGTGCCAGCAGCTTAGGCATGGCCTTTGAGCAGTACTTC
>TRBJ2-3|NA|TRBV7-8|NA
CASSLGTTPSTDTQYF
TGTGCCAGCAGCTTAGGGACAACCCCTAGCACAGATACGCAGTATTTT
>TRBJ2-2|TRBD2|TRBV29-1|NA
CSALAGGLNTGELFF
TGCAGCGCACTAGCGGGAGGATTGAACACCGGGGAGCTGTTTTTT
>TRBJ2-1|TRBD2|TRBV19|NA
CASSISDLAGGFYNEQFF
TGTGCCAGTAGTATAAGTGATCTAGCGGGAGGTTTCTACAATGAGCAGTTCTTC
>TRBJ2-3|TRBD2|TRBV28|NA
CASSWEGFRTDTQYF
TGTGCCAGCAGTTGGGAGGGTTTCCGGACAGATACGCAGTATTTT
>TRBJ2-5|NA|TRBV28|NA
CASSWRLNQQETQYF
TGTGCCAGCAGTTGGAGACTGAACCAACAAGAGACCCAGTACTTC
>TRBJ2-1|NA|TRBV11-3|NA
CASSFPGLPGDEQFF
TGTGCCAGCAGCTTCCCGGGACTCCCGGGAGATGAGCAGTTCTTC
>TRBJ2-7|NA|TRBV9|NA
CASSVFSDSYEQYF
TGTGCCAGCAGCGTATTTAGCGACTCCTACGAGCAGTACTTC
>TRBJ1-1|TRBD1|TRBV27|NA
CASSWQGGMNTEAFF
TGTGCCAGCAGTTGGCAGGGGGGGATGAACACTGAAGCTTTCTTT
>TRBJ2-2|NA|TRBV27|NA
CASSFGPGTGELFF
TGTGCCAGCAGTTTCGGACCCGGCACCGGGGAGCTGTTTTTT
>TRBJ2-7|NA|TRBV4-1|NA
CASSPRTASSYEQYF
TGCGCCAGCAGCCCCCGGACTGCGAGCTCCTACGAGCAGTACTTC
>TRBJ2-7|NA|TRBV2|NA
CASSEQDGTYEQYF
TGTGCCAGCAGTGAACAGGACGGGACCTACGAGCAGTACTTC
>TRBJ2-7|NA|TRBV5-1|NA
CASSLGDSPYEQYF
TGCGCCAGCAGCTTGGGCGACTCCCCCTACGAGCAGTACTTC
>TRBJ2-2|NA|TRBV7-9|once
CASSLFLASNTGELFF
TGTGCCAGCAGCTTATTTCTAGCGAGCAACACCGGGGAGCTGTTTTTT
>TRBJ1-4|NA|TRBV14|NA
CAGSQVGEKLFF
TGTGCCGGCAGCCAAGTCGGAGAAAAACTGTTTTTT
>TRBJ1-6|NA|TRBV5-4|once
CASSLGDVGSPHF
TGTGCCAGCAGCTTAGGGGACGTGGGGTCCCCCCACTTT
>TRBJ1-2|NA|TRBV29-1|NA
CSVFTGTVYGYTF
TGCAGCGTTTTTACAGGGACTGTTTATGGCTACACCTTC
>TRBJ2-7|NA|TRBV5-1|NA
CASSLVPAQEQYF
TGCGCCAGCAGCTTGGTACCCGCCCAGGAGCAGTACTTC